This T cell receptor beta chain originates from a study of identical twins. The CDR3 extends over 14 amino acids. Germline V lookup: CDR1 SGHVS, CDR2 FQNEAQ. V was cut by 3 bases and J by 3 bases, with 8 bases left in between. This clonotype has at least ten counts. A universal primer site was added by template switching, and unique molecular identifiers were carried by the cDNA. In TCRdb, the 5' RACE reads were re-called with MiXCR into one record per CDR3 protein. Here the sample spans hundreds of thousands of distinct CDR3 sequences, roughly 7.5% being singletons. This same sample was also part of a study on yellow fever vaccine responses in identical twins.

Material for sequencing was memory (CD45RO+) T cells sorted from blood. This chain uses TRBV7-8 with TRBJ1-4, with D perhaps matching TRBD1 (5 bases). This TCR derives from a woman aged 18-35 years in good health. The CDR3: CASSFGTPNEKLFF. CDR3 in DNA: TGTGCCAGCAGCTTTGGGACTCCTAATGAAAAACTGTTTTTT.